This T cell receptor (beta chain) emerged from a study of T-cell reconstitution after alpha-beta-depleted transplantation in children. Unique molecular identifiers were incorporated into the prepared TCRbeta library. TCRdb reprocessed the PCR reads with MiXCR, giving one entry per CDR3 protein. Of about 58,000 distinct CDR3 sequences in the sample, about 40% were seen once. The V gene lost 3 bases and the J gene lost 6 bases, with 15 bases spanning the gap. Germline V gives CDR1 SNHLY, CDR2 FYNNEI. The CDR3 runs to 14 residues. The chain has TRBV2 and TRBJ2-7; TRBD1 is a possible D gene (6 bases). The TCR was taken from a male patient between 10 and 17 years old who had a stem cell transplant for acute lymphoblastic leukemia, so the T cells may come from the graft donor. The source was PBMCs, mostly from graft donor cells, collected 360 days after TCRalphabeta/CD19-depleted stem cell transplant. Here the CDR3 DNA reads TGTGCCAGCAGTGAGAAGGGGGATGGCCGCGAGCAGTACTTC. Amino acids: CASSEKGDGREQYF.